A single sample gave rise to the 2 T cell receptor beta chains below, sequenced in a study of blood T cell repertoires in COVID-19. Clones were read by immunoSEQ multiplex PCR, and TCRdb kept only the in-frame ones, dropping some. The sample consists of hundreds of thousands of clones, about 89% of them appearing once. Specimen: PBMCs or T cells enriched from blood (not recorded which). The receptors shown here come from a man in his forties in a cohort exposed to, infected with or recovered from COVID-19 (not recorded which).

This clone is a singleton in its sample. V gene TRBV6-6 combines with J gene TRBJ1-5; D uncertain. This CDR3 contains 12 residues. Per the germline V gene, CDR1 is MNHNY and CDR2 is SVGAGI (reference sequence). The germline V and J ends were trimmed by 6 bases and 8 bases, with 11 bases remaining between them. For the CDR3, the DNA is TGTGCCAGCAGCCCGGTACGAAAGCCCCAGCATTTT. Residues: CASSPVRKPQHF.

CDR3 amino acids: CASSVEEGATYGYTF. The CDR3 bases are TGTGCCAGCAGCGTAGAGGAGGGGGCAACATATGGCTACACCTTC. The chain combines TRBV9 with TRBJ1-2, with 7 bases that match TRBD1. Trimming cost V 0 bases and J 5 bases; bases outside gene matches: 7. In germline, CDR1 is SGDLS, CDR2 YYNGEE. The CDR3 is 15 residues long.